This TCR beta chain was identified during a study of cytomegalovirus exposure and HLA in healthy donors. About the study: A prior analysis found 117 million unique TCR beta sequences from approximately 200 million T cells.

A word on this clone: The antigen is undetermined.

The length of the CDR3 is 14 residues. Germline trimming cut 3 bases from V and 8 bases from J; bases unmatched to any gene: 8. Germline CDR1 and CDR2: SGHRS and YFSETQ. Study observations and caveats: Among TCR sequences, most were rare, though some public TCRs appeared in many donors.

The PCR had 60 Vbeta and 13 Jbeta primers. Data came from immunoSEQ multiplex PCR; TCRdb stores just in-frame clones and leaves some out. Recorded here are 96,000 or so clones; the top ten clones represent 3% to 4%. The specimen sequenced was PBMCs. The gene calls are TRBV5-1 and TRBJ1-2; 9 bases agree with TRBD1. This sequence was found in a woman in her 30s in good health and CMV-seronegative. The CDR3 DNA reads as TGCGCCAGCAGCTGGAACCGGGACAGGGACGGCTACACCTTC. Amino acid sequence: CASSWNRDRDGYTF.